The 26 T cell receptor beta chains below come from one sample, sequenced in a study of control samples from healthy donors and cancer patients. TCRdb's table, derived via immunoSEQ multiplex PCR, lists solely in-frame clones and lacks some. The sample includes 91,000 or so clones, approximately 89% of them seen just once. Input material: blood. The receptors were sampled from a woman in her twenties or thirties in good health.

V usage is TRBV29-1 and J usage is TRBJ2-7, with TRBD2 as a possible D gene (5 bases). The length of the CDR3 is 11 residues. Germline values: CDR1 SQVTM, CDR2 ANQGSEA. V was shortened by 7 bases and J by 4 bases, with 11 bases between the two germline ends. This CDR3 is CSAGRGYEQYF. The DNA of the CDR3 is TGCAGCGCTGGGCGCGGGTACGAGCAGTACTTC.

The sample holds one count of this clone. This chain uses TRBV7-8 with TRBJ1-3; D gene ambiguous. Deletions cut 6 bases from V and 0 bases from J, with 15 bases between. CDR3 length: 16 residues. In germline, CDR1 is SGHVS, CDR2 FQNEAQ. The CDR3 sequence: CASRSGQLYSGNTIYF. The DNA of the CDR3 is TGTGCCAGCAGATCCGGGCAGCTGTACTCTGGAAACACCATATATTTT.

V is TRBV7-8 and J is TRBJ1-1, with no clear D. Germline CDR1 is SGHVS and CDR2 is FQNEAQ. V was trimmed by 0 bases and J by 6 bases, leaving 8 bases between them. The CDR3 loop spans 13 amino acids. The CDR3 here is CASSLAGRAEAFF. As DNA, the CDR3 is TGTGCCAGCAGCTTAGCAGGGAGAGCTGAAGCTTTCTTT.

J is TRBJ1-2 and V is TRBV6-1; D perhaps matches TRBD1 (5 bases). The CDR3 totals 16 residues. V was clipped by 6 bases and J by 2 bases, with 19 bases between them. Germline assignment: CDR1 MNHNS and CDR2 SASEGT. CDR3 amino acids: CASSEPMPGRNYGYTF. CDR3 coding DNA: TGTGCCAGCAGCGAACCTATGCCGGGACGGAACTATGGCTACACCTTC.

This chain connects TRBV6-1 to TRBJ2-5; D is ambiguous. This CDR3 contains 15 residues. From germline, CDR1 is MNHNS and CDR2 SASEGT. Trimming took off 1 base at V and 5 bases at J, with 14 bases between the two ends. Here the CDR3 reads CASSEGAWARETQYF. The DNA for the CDR3 is TGTGCCAGCAGTGAAGGTGCGTGGGCTCGGGAGACCCAGTACTTC.

The rearrangement links TRBV2 to TRBJ1-5; 8 bases agree with TRBD1. CDR1 and CDR2 from the germline V gene are SNHLY and FYNNEI. V trimming: 6 bases; J trimming: 4 bases; junction bases outside the gene matches: 8. The CDR3 is made up of 15 amino acids. The CDR3 region is CASRTRGRDNQPQHF. In DNA form, the CDR3 reads TGTGCCAGCAGGACCAGGGGGCGCGATAATCAGCCCCAGCATTTT.

The gene calls are TRBV6-6 and TRBJ2-2; 8 bases align to TRBD2. The ends lost 5 bases at V and 5 bases at J; junction bases unmatched: 7. The CDR3 is 15 amino acids. Per germline, CDR1 MNHNY and CDR2 SVGAGI (reference sequence). CDR3 DNA sequence: TGTGCCAGCAGTAGGGGACTAGACAAAACCGGGGAGCTGTTTTTT. Translating it yields CASSRGLDKTGELFF.

V and J are TRBV9 and TRBJ1-2; TRBD1 matches 7 bases. Germline V gives CDR1 SGDLS, CDR2 YYNGEE. The J segment lost 5 bases and the V segment lost 5 bases, leaving 9 bases of the junction unmatched. This CDR3 is 14 amino acids long. In DNA, the CDR3 is TGTGCCAGCAGGCGGGGGGGGACAGATTATGGCTACACCTTC. It encodes CASRRGGTDYGYTF.

In this sample, this clone turned up a few times. The chain recombines TRBV28 with TRBJ1-5; 7 bases fit TRBD1. The CDR3 has 16 residues. V lost 6 bases to trimming and J lost 6 bases; unmatched junction nucleotides: 14. CDR1 MDHEN and CDR2 SYDVKM come from the germline V gene. The CDR3 coding sequence is TGTGCCAGCAGCCCCCAGACAGGGTGGCAGGGTCAGCCCCAGCATTTT. It yields the protein CASSPQTGWQGQPQHF.

This chain links TRBV21-1 with TRBJ1-4; TRBD1, the D gene given by the table, was not confirmed from the DNA. TRBV21-1 corresponds to a pseudogene. The CDR3 runs to 19 residues. DNA of the CDR3: TGTGCCAGCAGCCCCCCCCCGGGACAGAAGGGCCGATGGCATGAAAAACTGTTTTTT. It is translated as CASSPPPGQKGRWHEKLFF.

The chain has TRBV7-2 and TRBJ1-1; no definite D call. The CDR3 is 15 amino acids. Germline CDR1 reads SGHTA; CDR2 reads FQGNSA. V was pared by 1 base and J by 1 base, with 10 bases between. CDR3 residues: CASSLVYSENTEAFF. CDR3 bases: TGTGCCAGCAGCTTAGTTTATTCTGAGAACACTGAAGCTTTCTTT.

The chain uses TRBV13 and TRBJ1-4; D is unresolved. The CDR3 length is 14 residues. The germline CDR1 and CDR2 sequences are PRHDT and FYEKMQ (reference sequence). V lost 5 bases and J lost 4, with 11 bases in between. CDR3: CASSDGPDNEKLFF. In DNA, the CDR3 is TGTGCCAGCAGCGATGGGCCGGATAATGAAAAACTGTTTTTT.

This chain connects TRBV6-5 to TRBJ1-6; a weak D match, TRBD1 (5 bases). Germline V gene lookup returns CDR1 MNHEY and CDR2 SVGAGI. The V end lost 2 bases, the J end lost 7 bases, and 12 bases lay between the germline ends. The CDR3 totals 15 residues. For the CDR3, the DNA is TGTGCCAGCAGTTACGCGGGGGAAAGGAATTCACCCCTCCACTTT. Translated: CASSYAGERNSPLHF.

The chain joins TRBV5-1 to TRBJ2-3; D uncertain. The CDR3 consists of 14 residues. The V gene's germline CDR1 is SGHRS and CDR2 YFSETQ. V was cut by 0 bases and J by 4 bases, with 9 bases left in between. Here the CDR3 reads CASSLGPVPDTQYF. Written as DNA, the CDR3 is TGCGCCAGCAGCTTGGGGCCAGTCCCAGATACGCAGTATTTT.

The rearrangement uses TRBV5-1 and TRBJ1-2, with D possibly matching TRBD1 (6 bases). The length of the CDR3 is 16 residues. Germline CDR1 reads SGHRS; CDR2 reads YFSETQ. With 2 bases removed from V and 0 bases from J, the gap between germline ends came to 14 bases. The CDR3 loop is CASSLGSGTTNYGYTF. In nucleotides, the CDR3 is TGCGCCAGCAGCTTAGGTTCGGGGACAACTAACTATGGCTACACCTTC. The full variable domain, rest sourced from reference TRBV5-1 and TRBJ1-2, is KAGVTQTPRYLIKTRGQQVTLSCSPISGHRSVSWYQQTPGQGLQFLFEYFSETQRNKGNFPGRFSGRQFSNSRSEMNVSTLELGDSALYLCASSLGSGTTNYGYTFGSGTRLTVV.

This clone appeared a single time. The V gene is TRBV27, the J gene TRBJ2-4; no clear D. Per the germline V gene, CDR1 is MNHEY and CDR2 is SMNVEV (reference sequence). Trimming removed 5 bases from V and 2 bases from J, with 13 bases in between. The CDR3 has 15 residues. CDR3 DNA sequence: TGTGCCAGCAGTCCCGCTGGGGATTCCAAAAACATTCAGTACTTC. Protein sequence: CASSPAGDSKNIQYF.

This chain links TRBV28 with TRBJ1-2; possible D gene TRBD1, 5 bases. The CDR3 has 16 amino acids. V lost 5 bases, J lost 4 bases, and 20 bases lay in between. Looked up from germline, CDR1 is MDHEN and CDR2 is SYDVKM. The CDR3 region is CASSLTGGGHVYGYTF. CDR3 sequence (DNA): TGTGCCAGCAGTCTAACCGGCGGAGGACATGTCTATGGCTACACCTTC.

This chain links TRBV5-6 with TRBJ2-1; possibly TRBD1 for D (5 bases). Germline V lookup: CDR1 SGHDT, CDR2 YYEEEE. The V end was cut by 7 bases, the J end by 6 bases, with 23 bases between. The CDR3 consists of 16 residues. The CDR3 loop reads CASDISGLRTGNEQFF. The CDR3 DNA sequence: TGTGCCAGCGATATTTCAGGGTTACGGACCGGCAATGAGCAGTTCTTC.

This chain uses TRBV5-1 with TRBJ2-7; D perhaps matches TRBD1 (5 bases). Deletions cut 0 bases from V and 4 bases from J, with 11 bases between. In germline, CDR1 is SGHRS, CDR2 YFSETQ. The CDR3 is made up of 14 amino acids. This CDR3 is CASSLDGARYEQYF. The CDR3 nucleotides read TGCGCCAGCAGCTTGGATGGGGCGAGGTACGAGCAGTACTTC.

The V call is TRBV15, the J call TRBJ2-5, with 7 bases that match TRBD2. From germline, CDR1 is LNHNV and CDR2 YYDKDF (reference sequence). The CDR3 covers 17 residues. J gave up 7 bases and V 0 bases, and 14 bases lay outside the gene matches. CDR3 in amino acids: CATSRDVGEGLMGTQYF. Written as DNA, the CDR3 is TGTGCCACCAGCAGAGATGTGGGGGAGGGCCTGATGGGGACCCAGTACTTC.

V is TRBV19 and J is TRBJ2-1, with 7 bases aligning to TRBD1. This CDR3 comprises 14 residues. Germline V gives CDR1 LNHDA, CDR2 SQIVND (reference sequence). With V trimmed by 7 bases and J by 3 bases, 6 bases remained unmatched. The chain's CDR3 is CASKVDRNYNEQFF. Here the CDR3 DNA reads TGTGCCAGTAAAGTGGACAGGAACTACAATGAGCAGTTCTTC.

CDR3 residues: CASSLGFGAGGSADTQYF. As DNA, the CDR3 is TGTGCCAGCAGCTTGGGGTTTGGAGCGGGAGGTAGCGCAGATACGCAGTATTTT. The rearrangement uses TRBV5-8 and TRBJ2-3; TRBD2 aligns across 9 bases. Per the germline V gene, CDR1 is SGHTS and CDR2 is YDEGEE. CDR3 length: 18 residues. V dropped 0 bases and J dropped 4; count of bases not matched to a gene: 12.

This clone was seen just once. The chain combines TRBV11-2 with TRBJ2-7; D may be TRBD2 (6 bases). The V end was cut by 1 base, the J end by 0 bases, with 19 bases between. CDR1 is SGHAT, CDR2 FQNNGV, per germline. There are 18 residues in the CDR3. The CDR3 loop reads CASSLGFLPSGYSYEQYF. CDR3 nucleotide sequence: TGTGCCAGCAGCTTAGGATTCCTACCGAGCGGGTACTCCTACGAGCAGTACTTC. Full variable domain (outside the CDR3, taken from reference TRBV11-2 and TRBJ2-7): EAGVAQSPRYKIIEKRQSVAFWCNPISGHATLYWYQQILGQGPKLLIQFQNNGVVDDSQLPKDRFSAERLKGVDSTLKIQPAKLEDSAVYLCASSLGFLPSGYSYEQYFGPGTRLTVT.

CDR3 nucleotide sequence: TGTGCCAGCAGCTTTGACAGGGCGGTGGGTGGCTACACCTTC. This codes for CASSFDRAVGGYTF. The chain carries TRBV7-9 and TRBJ1-2; 7 bases agree with TRBD1. Looked up from germline, CDR1 is SEHNR and CDR2 is FQNEAQ (reference sequence). V shed 3 bases and J 7 bases; nucleotides not matched to a gene: 8. This CDR3 is built from 14 residues.

This chain joins TRBV9 and TRBJ2-1; 8 bases fit TRBD2. Germline values: CDR1 SGDLS, CDR2 YYNGEE. CDR3 length equals 15 residues. V trimming: 0 bases; J trimming: 8 bases; junction bases outside the gene matches: 7. The DNA of the CDR3 is TGTGCCAGCAGCGTAGAGGGACTAGTTGTCGATGAGCAGTTCTTC. Encoded protein: CASSVEGLVVDEQFF.

This clone was seen once. J is TRBJ1-5 and V is TRBV28, with D perhaps TRBD1 (6 bases). V was pared by 6 bases and J by 1 base, with 13 bases between. Germline loops: CDR1 MDHEN, CDR2 SYDVKM. This CDR3 has 15 residues. This chain's CDR3 is CASRTPGASNQPQHF. The DNA for the CDR3 is TGTGCCAGCAGAACCCCAGGGGCGAGCAATCAGCCCCAGCATTTT.